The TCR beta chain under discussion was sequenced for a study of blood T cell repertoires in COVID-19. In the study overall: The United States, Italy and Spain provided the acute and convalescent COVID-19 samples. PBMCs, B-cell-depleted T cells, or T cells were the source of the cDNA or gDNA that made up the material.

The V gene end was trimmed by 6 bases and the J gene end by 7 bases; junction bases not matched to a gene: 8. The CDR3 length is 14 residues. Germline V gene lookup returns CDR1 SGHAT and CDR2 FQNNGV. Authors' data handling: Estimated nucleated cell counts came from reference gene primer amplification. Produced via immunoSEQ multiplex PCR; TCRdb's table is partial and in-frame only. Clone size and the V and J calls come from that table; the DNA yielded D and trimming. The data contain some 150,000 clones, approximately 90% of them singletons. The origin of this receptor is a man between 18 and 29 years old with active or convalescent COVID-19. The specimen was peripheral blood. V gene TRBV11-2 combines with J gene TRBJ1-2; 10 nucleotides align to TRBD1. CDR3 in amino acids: CASRRPGQGFGYTF. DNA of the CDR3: TGTGCCAGCAGGCGACCGGGACAGGGGTTTGGCTACACCTTC.